The 16 T cell receptor beta chains below come from one sample, sequenced in a study of T cell responses to AZD1222 COVID-19 vaccine (TCRdb year 2021). Libraries were prepared through the immunoSEQ multiplex PCR assay. TCRdb took over this immuneACCESS table, retaining in-frame rearrangements with V and J assigned. Such tables are incomplete; in checked studies, under half of the missing clones stem from an unresolved V gene, and the remainder is unexplained. The sample records under 150,000 clones, around nine tenths of which are singletons. The top ten hold 8.4% of the sample. The time point label, as the study defines it: baseline before first vaccination. Sequenced material: peripheral blood, taken on day 0 of AZD1222 vaccination. The receptors originated from an adult in good health.

This rearrangement joins TRBV30 to TRBJ1-5, with D unclear. V lost 2 bases to trimming and J lost 9 bases, with 14 bases between them. Germline CDR1 and CDR2: GTSNPN and SVGIG (reference sequence). The CDR3 sequence is 13 residues long. CDR3 DNA sequence: TGTGCCTGGAGTAACCTCGGGCTAGGGCCCCAGCATTTT. The encoded protein is CAWSNLGLGPQHF. The complete variable domain, with remaining parts taken from reference TRBV30 and TRBJ1-5, reads SQTIHQWPATLVQPVGSPLSLECTVEGTSNPNLYWYRQAAGRGLQLLFYSVGIGQISSEVPQNLSASRPQDRQFILSSKKLLLSDSGFYLCAWSNLGLGPQHFGDGTRLSIL.

This clone appeared once. The V and J genes are TRBV7-3 and TRBJ1-6, with D hard to call. In germline, CDR1 is SGHTA, CDR2 FQGTGA. The CDR3 loop spans 14 amino acids. V dropped 4 bases and J dropped 9 bases, with 13 bases sitting between them. CDR3 nucleotide sequence: TGTGCCAGCAGCTCCCAAGGCTGGGGTTCACCCCTCCACTTT. Translating it yields CASSSQGWGSPLHF.

The chain employs TRBV28 and TRBJ2-1; 8 bases fit TRBD1. The CDR3 is 14 amino acids. V gave up 5 bases and J gave up 2 bases; unmatched junction bases: 2. Germline CDR1 MDHEN, CDR2 SYDVKM. The CDR3 protein is CASSPGGAYNEQFF. The CDR3 region has the DNA TGTGCCAGCAGTCCAGGGGGCGCCTACAATGAGCAGTTCTTC.

The gene calls are TRBV7-9 and TRBJ2-2; unclear D gene. Looked up from germline, CDR1 is SEHNR and CDR2 is FQNEAQ (reference sequence). This CDR3 comprises 16 residues. V was trimmed by 8 bases and J by 0 bases, leaving 16 bases between them. The CDR3 reads CASGPISWPNTGELFF. In DNA form, the CDR3 reads TGTGCCAGCGGCCCTATTTCGTGGCCGAACACCGGGGAGCTGTTTTTT.

V gene TRBV28 combines with J gene TRBJ1-4, with D possibly being TRBD1 (5 bases). This CDR3 is built from 16 residues. The V end lost 7 bases, the J end lost 5 bases, and 20 bases lay between the germline ends. The germline CDR1 and CDR2 sequences are MDHEN and SYDVKM. CDR3 region: CASTIYRTGPNEKLFF. The CDR3 nucleotides are TGTGCCAGCACCATATATCGGACGGGACCAAATGAAAAACTGTTTTTT.

This clone was counted a few times. V is TRBV2 and J is TRBJ1-5, with D unresolved. The V gene's germline CDR1 is SNHLY and CDR2 FYNNEI. The CDR3 is made up of 13 amino acids. V was cut by 8 bases and J by 5 bases, with 13 bases left in between. The CDR3 DNA follows: TGTGCCAGCCGAAGTTGGTGGGATCAGCCCCAGCATTTT. Protein: CASRSWWDQPQHF. The complete variable domain, with remaining parts taken from reference TRBV2 and TRBJ1-5, reads EPEVTQTPSHQVTQMGQEVILRCVPISNHLYFYWYRQILGQKVEFLVSFYNNEISEKSEIFDDQFSVERPDGSNFTLKIRSTKLEDSAMYFCASRSWWDQPQHFGDGTRLSIL.

The chain uses TRBV28 and TRBJ2-3; D might be TRBD2 (5 bases). This CDR3 is built from 14 residues. Germline assignment: CDR1 MDHEN and CDR2 SYDVKM. The V and J ends lost 4 bases and 0 bases respectively, with 8 bases between them. CDR3 DNA sequence: TGTGCCAGCAGTTCAGGCGGGAGCACAGATACGCAGTATTTT. This gives the protein CASSSGGSTDTQYF.

The chain links TRBV7-2 to TRBJ2-7; D uncertain. The V end was cut by 4 bases, the J end by 4 bases, with 5 bases between. The germline V gene has CDR1 SGHTA and CDR2 FQGNSA. The CDR3 runs to 11 residues. CDR3 DNA: TGTGCCAGCAGCTATGTTTACGAGCAGTACTTC. Its translation is CASSYVYEQYF.

V gene TRBV3-1 (or the pseudogene TRBV3-2) combines with J gene TRBJ1-6; D remains unclear. The CDR3 covers 15 residues. Trimming left V 1 base short and J 11 bases short, with 15 bases between. Germline V gene lookup returns CDR1 LGHDT and CDR2 YNNKEL (reference sequence). This chain's CDR3 is CASSQGPLNGAPLHF. The CDR3 nucleotides read TGTGCCAGCAGCCAAGGGCCCCTCAATGGGGCACCCCTCCACTTT.

The chain combines TRBV7-2 with TRBJ2-6; 9 nucleotides agree with TRBD1. The CDR3 spans 17 residues. The V gene's germline CDR1 is SGHTA and CDR2 FQGNSA. The V and J ends lost 2 bases and 4 bases, in that order; junction bases with no gene match: 6. CDR3 amino acids: CASSLRQGEWGANVLTF. The CDR3 DNA reads as TGTGCCAGCAGCTTACGACAGGGGGAATGGGGGGCCAACGTCCTGACTTTC.

V usage is TRBV2 and J usage is TRBJ2-1, with 8 bases fitting TRBD2. This CDR3 is 17 amino acids long. Germline CDR1 reads SNHLY; CDR2 reads FYNNEI. The trim removed 7 bases at V and 8 bases at J, leaving 19 bases unmatched. CDR3 loop: CASTPGPGRGESYEQFF. Here the CDR3 DNA reads TGTGCCAGCACCCCGGGGCCTGGGCGGGGGGAATCATATGAGCAGTTCTTC.

The genes are TRBV3-1 (or the pseudogene TRBV3-2) and TRBJ1-1, with D perhaps TRBD1 (5 bases). CDR1 is LGHDT, CDR2 YNNKEL, per germline (reference sequence). The CDR3 covers 15 residues. Trimming stripped 5 bases from V and 0 bases from J, with 13 bases between. CDR3 in DNA: TGTGCCAGCAGCGACCGACAGATTATGAACACTGAAGCTTTCTTT. It codes for CASSDRQIMNTEAFF.

This rearrangement joins TRBV4-1 to TRBJ2-7, with D perhaps matching TRBD1 (5 bases). CDR3 size: 14 residues. Trimming stripped 0 bases from V and 3 bases from J, with 9 bases between. Germline V gene sequence: CDR1 MGHRA, CDR2 YSYEKL. CDR3: CASSQDYRSYEQYF. CDR3 nucleotides: TGCGCCAGCAGCCAAGACTACAGGAGCTACGAGCAGTACTTC.

This chain links TRBV29-1 with TRBJ1-2; 7 positions agree with TRBD1. The CDR3 is 12 residues long. Trimming at V came to 6 bases and at J to 2 bases, leaving 3 bases not matched to a gene. Germline CDR1 reads SQVTM; CDR2 reads ANQGSEA. CDR3 protein: CSVGQANYGYTF. CDR3 bases: TGCAGCGTCGGACAGGCAAACTATGGCTACACCTTC. Based on the CDR3 plus reference TRBV29-1 and TRBJ1-2, the full variable domain is SAVISQKPSRDICQRGTSLTIQCQVDSQVTMMFWYRQQPGQSLTLIATANQGSEATYESGFVIDKFPISRPNLTFSTLTVSNMSPEDSSIYLCSVGQANYGYTFGSGTRLTVV.

The chain employs TRBV7-8 and TRBJ2-7, with 11 nucleotides matching TRBD1. After removal of 5 bases from V and 4 bases from J, the junction contained 4 bases not matched to a gene. Germline CDR1 and CDR2: SGHVS and FQNEAQ. The CDR3 totals 14 residues. DNA for the CDR3: TGTGCCAGCAGCACCGGGACAGGGGGGTACGAGCAGTACTTC. Protein product: CASSTGTGGYEQYF.

The chain carries TRBV9 and TRBJ1-1; TRBD1 matches 8 bases. J gave up 6 bases and V 4 bases, and 11 bases lay outside the gene matches. In germline, CDR1 is SGDLS, CDR2 YYNGEE. The CDR3 sequence is 15 residues long. The CDR3 nucleotides are TGTGCCAGCAGCCCTCGGACAGGGATATTTGCTGAAGCTTTCTTT. It specifies CASSPRTGIFAEAFF.